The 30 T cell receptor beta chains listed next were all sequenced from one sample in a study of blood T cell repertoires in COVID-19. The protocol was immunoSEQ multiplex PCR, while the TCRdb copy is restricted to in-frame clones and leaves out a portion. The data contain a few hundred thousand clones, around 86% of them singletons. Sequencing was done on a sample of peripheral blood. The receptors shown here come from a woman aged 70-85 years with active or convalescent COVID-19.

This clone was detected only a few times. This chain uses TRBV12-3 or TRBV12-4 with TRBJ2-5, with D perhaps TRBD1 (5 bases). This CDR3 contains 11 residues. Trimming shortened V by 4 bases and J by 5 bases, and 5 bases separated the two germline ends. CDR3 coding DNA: TGTGCCAGCAGTTCAGGGGAGACCCAGTACTTC. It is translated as CASSSGETQYF.

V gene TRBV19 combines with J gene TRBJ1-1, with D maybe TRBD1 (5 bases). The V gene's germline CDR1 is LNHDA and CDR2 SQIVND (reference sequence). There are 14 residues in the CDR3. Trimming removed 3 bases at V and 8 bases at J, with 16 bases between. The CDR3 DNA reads TGTGCCAGTAGTATGCCGACAAGACAGTCGGAAGCTTTCTTT. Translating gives CASSMPTRQSEAFF. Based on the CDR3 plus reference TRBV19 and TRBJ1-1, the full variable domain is DGGITQSPKYLFRKEGQNVTLSCEQNLNHDAMYWYRQDPGQGLRLIYYSQIVNDFQKGDIAEGYSVSREKKESFPLTVTSAQKNPTAFYLCASSMPTRQSEAFFGQGTRLTVV.

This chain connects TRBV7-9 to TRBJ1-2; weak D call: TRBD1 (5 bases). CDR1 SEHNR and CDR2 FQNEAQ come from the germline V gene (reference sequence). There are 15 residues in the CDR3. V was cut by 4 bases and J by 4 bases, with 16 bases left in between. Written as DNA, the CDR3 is TGTGCCAGCAGCTCGATGGTAGACAGCCTCTATGGCTACACCTTC. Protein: CASSSMVDSLYGYTF.

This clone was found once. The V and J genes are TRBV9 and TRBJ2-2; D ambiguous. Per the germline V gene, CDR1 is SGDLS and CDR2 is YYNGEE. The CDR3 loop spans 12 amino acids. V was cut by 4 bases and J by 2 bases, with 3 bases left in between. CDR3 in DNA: TGTGCCAGCAGCTCAAACACCGGGGAGCTGTTTTTT. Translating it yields CASSSNTGELFF.

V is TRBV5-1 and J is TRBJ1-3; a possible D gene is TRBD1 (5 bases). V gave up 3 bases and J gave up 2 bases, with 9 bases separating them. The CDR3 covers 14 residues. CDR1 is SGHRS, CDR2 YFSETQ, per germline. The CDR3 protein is CASSSGVTGNTIYF. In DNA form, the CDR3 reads TGCGCCAGCAGCTCGGGGGTGACTGGAAACACCATATATTTT.

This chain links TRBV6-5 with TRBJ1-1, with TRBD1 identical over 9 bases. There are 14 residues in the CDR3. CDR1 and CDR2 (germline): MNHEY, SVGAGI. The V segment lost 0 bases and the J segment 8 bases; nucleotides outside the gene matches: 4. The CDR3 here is CASSYSIGQGEAFF. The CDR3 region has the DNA TGTGCCAGCAGTTACTCGATCGGACAGGGGGAAGCTTTCTTT.

The CDR3 sequence is CASSQGAGTQYF. As DNA, the CDR3 is TGTGCCAGCAGCCAAGGAGCGGGGACGCAGTATTTT. This chain uses TRBV3-1 (or the pseudogene TRBV3-2) with TRBJ2-3; 7 bases fit TRBD2. Germline CDR1 is LGHDT and CDR2 is YNNKEL (reference sequence). This CDR3 has 12 amino acids. The V and J ends lost 1 base and 9 bases, in that order; junction bases with no gene match: 1.

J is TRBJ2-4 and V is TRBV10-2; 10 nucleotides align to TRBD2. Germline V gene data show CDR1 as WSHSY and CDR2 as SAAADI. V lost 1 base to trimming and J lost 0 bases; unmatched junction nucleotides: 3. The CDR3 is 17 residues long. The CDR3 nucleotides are TGCGCCAGCAGTGAGTTAGCGGGGGGATTAGCCAAAAACATTCAGTACTTC. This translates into CASSELAGGLAKNIQYF.

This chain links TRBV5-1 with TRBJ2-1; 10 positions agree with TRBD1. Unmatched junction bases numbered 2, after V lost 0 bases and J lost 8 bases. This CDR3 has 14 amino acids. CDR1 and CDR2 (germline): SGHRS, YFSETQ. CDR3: CASSLGGQGYEQFF. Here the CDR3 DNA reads TGCGCCAGCAGCTTGGGGGGACAGGGGTATGAGCAGTTCTTC.

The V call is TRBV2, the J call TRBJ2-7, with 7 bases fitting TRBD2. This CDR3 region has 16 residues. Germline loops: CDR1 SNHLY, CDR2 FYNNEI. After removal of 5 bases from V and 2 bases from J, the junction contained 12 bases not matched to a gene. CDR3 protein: CASSPVKRDGAYEQYF. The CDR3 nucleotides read TGTGCCAGCAGTCCTGTCAAGCGGGACGGCGCCTACGAGCAGTACTTC.

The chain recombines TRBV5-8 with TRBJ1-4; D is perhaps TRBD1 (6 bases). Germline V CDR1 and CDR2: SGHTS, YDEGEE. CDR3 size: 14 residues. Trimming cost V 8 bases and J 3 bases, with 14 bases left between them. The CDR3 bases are TGTGCCAGTGTCGGACAGCCCTCTAATGAAAAACTGTTTTTT. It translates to CASVGQPSNEKLFF.

In DNA, the CDR3 is TGTGCCAGCAGCTTGGTCCCCAGCGGGGGGGTGGAGTACGAGCAGTACTTC. Protein product: CASSLVPSGGVEYEQYF. The chain joins TRBV5-6 to TRBJ2-7, with 10 bases that match TRBD2. The V segment lost 0 bases and the J segment 4 bases; nucleotides outside the gene matches: 10. This CDR3 has 17 residues. Germline CDR1 is SGHDT and CDR2 is YYEEEE.

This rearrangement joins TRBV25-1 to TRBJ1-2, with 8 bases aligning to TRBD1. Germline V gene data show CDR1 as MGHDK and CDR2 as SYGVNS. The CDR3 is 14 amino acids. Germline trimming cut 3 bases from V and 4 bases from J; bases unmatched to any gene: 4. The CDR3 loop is CASSDRDRSYGYTF. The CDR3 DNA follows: TGTGCCAGCAGTGACCGGGACAGGTCCTATGGCTACACCTTC.

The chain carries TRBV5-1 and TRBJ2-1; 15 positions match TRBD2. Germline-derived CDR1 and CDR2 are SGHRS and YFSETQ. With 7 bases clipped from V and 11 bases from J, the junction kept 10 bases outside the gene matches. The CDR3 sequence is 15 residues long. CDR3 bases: TGCGCCAGCGGGGACGGGACTAGCGGGGGGACAAAGCAGTTCTTC. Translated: CASGDGTSGGTKQFF.

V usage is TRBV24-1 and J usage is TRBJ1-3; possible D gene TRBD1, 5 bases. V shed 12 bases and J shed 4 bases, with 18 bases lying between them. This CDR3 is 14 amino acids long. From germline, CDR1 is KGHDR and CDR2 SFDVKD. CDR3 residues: CAPRQIPPGNTIYF. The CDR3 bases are TGTGCCCCACGACAGATACCGCCCGGAAACACCATATATTTT.

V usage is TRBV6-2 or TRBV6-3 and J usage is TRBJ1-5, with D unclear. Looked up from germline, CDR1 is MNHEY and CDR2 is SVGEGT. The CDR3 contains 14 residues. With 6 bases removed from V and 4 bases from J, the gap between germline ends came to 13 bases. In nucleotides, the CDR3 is TGTGCCAGCAGCGCGGGGAGGTCTAATCAGCCCCAGCATTTT. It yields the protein CASSAGRSNQPQHF.

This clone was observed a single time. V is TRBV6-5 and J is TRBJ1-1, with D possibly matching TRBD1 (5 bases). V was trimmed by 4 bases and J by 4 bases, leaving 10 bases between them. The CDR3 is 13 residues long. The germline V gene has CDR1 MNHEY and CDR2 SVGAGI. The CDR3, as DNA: TGTGCCAGCAGTTTGTCCGGGGGCACTGAAGCTTTCTTT. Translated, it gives CASSLSGGTEAFF.

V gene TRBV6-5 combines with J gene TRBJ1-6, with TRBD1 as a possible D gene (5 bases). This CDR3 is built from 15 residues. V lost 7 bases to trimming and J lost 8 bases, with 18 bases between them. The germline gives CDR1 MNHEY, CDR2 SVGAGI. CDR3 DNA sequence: TGTGCCAGCAAGTTCGGTTGGGGCCGACATTCACCCCTCCACTTT. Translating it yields CASKFGWGRHSPLHF.

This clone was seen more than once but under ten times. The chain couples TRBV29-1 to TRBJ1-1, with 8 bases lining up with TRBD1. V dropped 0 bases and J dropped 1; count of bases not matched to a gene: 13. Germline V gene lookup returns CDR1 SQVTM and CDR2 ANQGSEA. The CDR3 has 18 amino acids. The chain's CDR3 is CSVEEPLQGAPGNTEAFF. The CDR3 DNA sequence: TGCAGCGTTGAAGAACCCCTCCAGGGGGCGCCGGGGAACACTGAAGCTTTCTTT. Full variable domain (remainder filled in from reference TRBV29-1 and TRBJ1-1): SAVISQKPSRDICQRGTSLTIQCQVDSQVTMMFWYRQQPGQSLTLIATANQGSEATYESGFVIDKFPISRPNLTFSTLTVSNMSPEDSSIYLCSVEEPLQGAPGNTEAFFGQGTRLTVV.

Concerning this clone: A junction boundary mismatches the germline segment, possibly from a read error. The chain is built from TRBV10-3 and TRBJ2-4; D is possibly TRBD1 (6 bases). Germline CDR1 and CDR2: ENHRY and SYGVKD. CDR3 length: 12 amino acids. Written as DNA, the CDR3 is TGTGCCATCAGTGAGGATTCAACAGGGATGAACTTC. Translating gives CAISEDSTGMNF.

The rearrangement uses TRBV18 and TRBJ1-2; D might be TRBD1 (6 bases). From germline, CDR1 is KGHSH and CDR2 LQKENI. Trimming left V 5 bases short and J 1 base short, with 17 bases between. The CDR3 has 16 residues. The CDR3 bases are TGTGCCAGCTCAGGGTTGGAGACAGGAAGTAACTATGGCTACACCTTC. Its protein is CASSGLETGSNYGYTF.

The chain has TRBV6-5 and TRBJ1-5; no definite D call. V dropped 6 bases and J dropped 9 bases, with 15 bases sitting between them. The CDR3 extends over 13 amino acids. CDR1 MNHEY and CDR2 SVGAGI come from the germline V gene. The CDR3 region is CASSDGAGRPQHF. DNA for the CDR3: TGTGCCAGCAGCGACGGTGCTGGGAGGCCCCAGCATTTT.

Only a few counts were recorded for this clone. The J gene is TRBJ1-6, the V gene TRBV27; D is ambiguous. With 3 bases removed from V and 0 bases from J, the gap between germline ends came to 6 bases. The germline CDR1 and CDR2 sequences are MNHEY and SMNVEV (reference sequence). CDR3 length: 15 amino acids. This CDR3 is CASSFRSSYNSPLHF. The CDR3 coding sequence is TGTGCCAGCAGTTTTCGCAGCTCCTATAATTCACCCCTCCACTTT.

The CDR3 bases are TGCGCCACCCGGACAGGGGGCTTTTTTGAGCAGTTCTTC. Its translation is CATRTGGFFEQFF. This chain joins TRBV10-2 and TRBJ2-1; 11 bases fit TRBD1. CDR1 is WSHSY and CDR2 is SAAADI in the germline V gene. This CDR3 comprises 13 residues. Trimming removed 10 bases from V and 9 bases from J; junction bases left unmatched: 8.

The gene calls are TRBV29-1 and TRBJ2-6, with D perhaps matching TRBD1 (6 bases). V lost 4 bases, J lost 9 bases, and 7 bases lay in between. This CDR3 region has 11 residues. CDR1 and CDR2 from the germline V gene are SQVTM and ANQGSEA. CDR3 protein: CSVAGHNVLTF. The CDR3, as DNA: TGCAGCGTTGCGGGACACAACGTCCTGACTTTC. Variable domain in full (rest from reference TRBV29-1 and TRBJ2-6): SAVISQKPSRDICQRGTSLTIQCQVDSQVTMMFWYRQQPGQSLTLIATANQGSEATYESGFVIDKFPISRPNLTFSTLTVSNMSPEDSSIYLCSVAGHNVLTFGAGSRLTVL.

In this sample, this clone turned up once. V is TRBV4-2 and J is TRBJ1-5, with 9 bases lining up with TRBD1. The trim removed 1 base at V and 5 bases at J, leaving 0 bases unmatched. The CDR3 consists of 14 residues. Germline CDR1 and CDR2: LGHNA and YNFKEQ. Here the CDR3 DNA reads TGTGCCAGCAGCCAAGGGACAGGGGATCAGCCCCAGCATTTT. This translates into CASSQGTGDQPQHF.

CDR3 in DNA: TGTGCCAGCTCACCGGGACAGGGGTTTTATGGCTACACCTTC. This gives the protein CASSPGQGFYGYTF. The rearrangement joins TRBV18 to TRBJ1-2; TRBD1 agrees at 10 bases. The CDR3 is 14 residues long. Germline V gene data show CDR1 as KGHSH and CDR2 as LQKENI. V shed 3 bases, J shed 5 bases, and the junction held 3 bases outside the gene matches.

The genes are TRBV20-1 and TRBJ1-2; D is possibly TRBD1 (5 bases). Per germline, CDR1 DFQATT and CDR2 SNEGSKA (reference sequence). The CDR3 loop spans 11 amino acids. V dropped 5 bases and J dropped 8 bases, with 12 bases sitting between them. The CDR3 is CSAPRGGGYTF. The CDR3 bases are TGCAGTGCTCCTAGGGGCGGCGGCTACACCTTC.

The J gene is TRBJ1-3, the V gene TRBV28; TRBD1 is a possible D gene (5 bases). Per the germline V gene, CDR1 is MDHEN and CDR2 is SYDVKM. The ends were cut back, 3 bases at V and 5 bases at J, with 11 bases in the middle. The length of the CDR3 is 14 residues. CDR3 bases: TGTGCCAGCAGTTTCGGGCAGGGAAGAAACACCATATATTTT. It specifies CASSFGQGRNTIYF.

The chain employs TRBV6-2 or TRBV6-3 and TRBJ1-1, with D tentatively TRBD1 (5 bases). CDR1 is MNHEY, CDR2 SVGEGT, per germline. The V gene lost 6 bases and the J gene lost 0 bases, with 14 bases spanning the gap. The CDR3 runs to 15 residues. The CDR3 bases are TGTGCCAGCAGCCCCGGGGGGGTCATGAACACTGAAGCTTTCTTT. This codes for CASSPGGVMNTEAFF.